This TCR beta chain comes out of a study of graft-versus-host responses after intestinal transplantation. About the study: Grafts were multivisceral, liver-intestinal, or isolated intestinal. Study-wide points: Allograft graft-versus-host to host-versus-graft clonal ratios ran high in patients with graft-donor T cell macrochimerism. Peak levels of circulating GvH clones tracked with early post-transplant HvG declines. Among recipient marrow samples, GvH clones were found; some appeared first in ileum or blood.

Germline assignment: CDR1 SGHAT and CDR2 FQNNGV. After removal of 6 bases from V and 7 bases from J, the junction contained 8 bases not matched to a gene. This CDR3 has 15 amino acids. On this clone: Its antigen is not known.

Sequencing was performed with immunoSEQ multiplex PCR; in TCRdb, only in-frame clones are kept and a portion is missing. The profile shows some 130,000 clones, around 96% of them singletons. The TCR originated in a human donor who received an intestinal transplant. This chain uses TRBV11-2 with TRBJ2-2; 10 nucleotides align to TRBD1. Sample: unstimulated CD8+ T cells sorted from spleen or lymph node cells, taken before intestinal transplant. The CDR3 nucleotides are TGTGCCAGCAGTCCGGGACAGGGGATTATCGGGGAGCTGTTTTTT. As protein: CASSPGQGIIGELFF.